This T cell receptor beta chain was identified during a study of T-cell memory formation after mild COVID-19. Broader study findings: Second-wave clones with a day 37 peak had unconfirmed SARS-CoV-2 specificity. Cross-reactive memory apparently joined, as some responding clones appeared in pre-infection memory. Day 15 to 85 contracting clones showed balanced CD4/CD8; day 15 to 37 expanders favored CD4+.

This clonotype was observed a few times. Its specificity is unknown. TCRdb reprocessed the 5' RACE reads with MiXCR, giving one entry per CDR3 protein. The sample yields around 50,000 distinct CDR3 sequences, around a quarter seen once. Specimen: PBMCs or a T cell subset sorted from them (not recorded which). The clonotype originates from a man younger than 35 who had mild COVID-19 (a few samples of this study predate the infection). Cell type and time point are not known.

CDR3 bases: TGTGCCAGCAGTTACGTAGCGGGGGGACCGAGCACAGATACGCAGTATTTT. Encoded protein: CASSYVAGGPSTDTQYF. The V call is TRBV6-5, the J call TRBJ2-3, with 10 bases aligning to TRBD2. Germline V gene sequence: CDR1 MNHEY, CDR2 SVGAGI. With V trimmed by 2 bases and J by 0 bases, 5 bases remained unmatched. The CDR3 covers 17 residues.